This T cell receptor beta chain was obtained from a study of CD8 T cells in Susac syndrome. Background on the study: Patients with Susac syndrome, at blood draw, were therapy-naive, on corticosteroids, or on intravenous immunoglobulin alone. Study outcomes and limitations: There was no clonal expansion in the CD4+ T cell repertoires of Susac syndrome.

When the RNA was reverse transcribed, random hexamers were used with an input of about 0.5 to 1 ug. Across 54 Vbeta and 13 Jbeta, immunoSEQ multiplex PCR amplified TCR beta CDR3. TCRdb itself ran the immunoSEQ multiplex PCR reads through MiXCR, one entry per CDR3 protein. In the table there are around 180,000 distinct CDR3 sequences, 94% of which are singletons. Concerning this clonotype: Antigen unknown.

The germline gives CDR1 MNHEY, CDR2 SVGAGI. V lost 5 bases to trimming and J lost 3 bases, with 10 bases between them. This CDR3 has 13 residues. TEMRA cells were FACS-enriched, and CD8+ and CD4+ T cells were isolated negatively. The chain employs TRBV6-5 and TRBJ1-2; D not resolved. Sequencing used CD4+ T cells from PBMCs. The origin of this receptor is a human donor with Susac syndrome. This CDR3 reads CASSDPGYYGYTF. The DNA of the CDR3 is TGTGCCAGCAGTGACCCTGGGTACTATGGCTACACCTTC.